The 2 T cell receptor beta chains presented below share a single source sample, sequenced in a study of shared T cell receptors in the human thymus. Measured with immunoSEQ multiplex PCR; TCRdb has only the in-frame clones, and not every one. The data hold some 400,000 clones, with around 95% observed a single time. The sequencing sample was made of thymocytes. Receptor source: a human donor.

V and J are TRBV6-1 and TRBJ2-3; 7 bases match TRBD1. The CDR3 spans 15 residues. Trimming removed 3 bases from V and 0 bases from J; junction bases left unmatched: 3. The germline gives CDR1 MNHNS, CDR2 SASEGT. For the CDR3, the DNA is TGTGCCAGCAGTGACGGGACAGCGAGCACAGATACGCAGTATTTT. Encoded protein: CASSDGTASTDTQYF.

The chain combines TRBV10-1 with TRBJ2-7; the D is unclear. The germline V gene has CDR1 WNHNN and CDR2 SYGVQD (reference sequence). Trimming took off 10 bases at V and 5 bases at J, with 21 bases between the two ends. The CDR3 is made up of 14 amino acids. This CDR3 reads CATNSPGFVDEQYF. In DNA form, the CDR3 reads TGCGCCACCAATTCTCCAGGTTTCGTCGACGAGCAGTACTTC.